This T cell receptor (beta chain) was documented in a study of T cell responses to AZD1222 COVID-19 vaccine. Whole-study findings and limits: Two doses of AZD1222 preceded a rise in Spike-specific TCR breadth and depth. It should be noted that donors were predominantly white British and more often female, and clonal diversity was possibly underestimated. Of spike-specific TCRs, nearly half reportedly target regions left unmutated in variants. None of the repertoires were sampled until the peak T cell response had passed.

The V end was cut by 6 bases, the J end by 4 bases, with 15 bases between. This CDR3 comprises 15 residues. CDR1 SGHTA and CDR2 FQGTGA come from the germline V gene. Using immunoSEQ multiplex PCR, the repertoire was profiled, and TCRdb retains in-frame clones only, with some absent. Of some 170,000 clones in the sample, 85% to 95% were seen once. As concerns this clone: Its antigen is unidentified. Distinct nucleotide sequences in the sample also encode this CDR3.

This specimen consisted of peripheral blood, obtained 28 days after the second dose of the MenACWY control vaccine. The TCR originated in an adult who received the MenACWY meningococcal vaccine as a control. The chain combines TRBV7-3 with TRBJ2-2; D could derive from TRBD1 or TRBD2 (6 bases each). The CDR3 DNA is TGTGCCAGCAGTCCCGGGGGCGCTGGCACCGGGGAGCTGTTTTTT. It translates to CASSPGGAGTGELFF.